The clone carrying this TCR beta chain appeared many times. The CDR3 loop spans 18 amino acids. Germline CDR1 reads SEHNR; CDR2 reads FQNEAQ (reference sequence). Trimming cost V 3 bases and J 0 bases; bases outside gene matches: 6. This sample is drawn from a study of patients and donors after allogeneic stem cell transplantation. TCRdb processed the RT-PCR reads anew with MiXCR; each CDR3 protein has one entry. The table lists 150,000 to 200,000 distinct CDR3 sequences, approximately 24% of them singletons, with more than 25% in the top ten. The source material was blood, either unsorted or a sorted T cell fraction (not recorded which). This TCR derives from a human donor who was either an allogeneic HSCT recipient or a stem cell or donor lymphocyte infusion donor (not recorded which). It is not recorded whose cells these are; they may come from a transplant donor. The chain combines TRBV7-9 with TRBJ1-5, with 12 bases that match TRBD1. This CDR3 reads CASSLGTGGPYSNQPQHF. DNA of the CDR3: TGTGCCAGCAGCTTGGGGACAGGGGGCCCATATAGCAATCAGCCCCAGCATTTT.